This TCR beta chain comes out of a study of shared clonotypes between healthy human individuals. Study summary: The donors, two women and a few men, were aged 18 to 49.

Genomic DNA from unsorted samples was obtained from around 100 million PBMCs (per sample). Genomic DNA belonging to each subset was distributed in equal measure over several immunoSEQ plates. Ten immunoSEQ deep assay plates were used to sequence unsorted PBMC DNA. Data came from immunoSEQ multiplex PCR; TCRdb stores just in-frame clones and leaves some out. This sample has 450,000 to 500,000 clones; approximately 78% occur once, and the top ten carry about 11%. The receptor's source is a woman between 40 and 50 years old in good health. Some clones in this sample may be carry-over from other donors' samples. Sequencing used PBMCs.

CDR3 sequence reads: CASSSLAGGQDEQYF. CDR3 nucleotide sequence: TGTGCCAGCAGTTCCCTAGCGGGAGGGCAGGACGAGCAGTACTTC. The chain uses TRBV6-5 and TRBJ2-5; TRBD2 agrees at 12 bases. The better agreement between TRBJ2-7 and the DNA end casts doubt on the J call. Per germline, CDR1 MNHEY and CDR2 SVGAGI. The CDR3 is 15 amino acids.